This T cell receptor beta chain was sequenced for a study of cytomegalovirus exposure and HLA in healthy donors. Overall study results and limits: In a later analysis, V- and J-gene trimming of beta chains associated with a DCLRE1C missense variant, replicated independently.

It was with 60 Vbeta and 13 Jbeta primers that the PCR ran. Sequencing used immunoSEQ multiplex PCR; TCRdb keeps in-frame clones, though not all of them. The profile shows under 200,000 clones, approximately 79% of them singletons. As concerns this clone: The antigen is unknown.

The germline gives CDR1 SGHRS, CDR2 YFSETQ. With 0 bases clipped from V and 2 bases from J, the junction kept 5 bases outside the gene matches. The CDR3 sequence is 17 residues long. The TCR sequence derives from a man aged 40-49 years in good health and CMV-seronegative. The sample taken for sequencing was PBMCs. The chain joins TRBV5-1 to TRBJ2-5; 12 bases agree with TRBD2. The CDR3 DNA is TGCGCCAGCAGCTTGGGGACTAGCGGGGTGGGGCAAGAGACCCAGTACTTC. It encodes CASSLGTSGVGQETQYF.